This is a list of T cell receptor beta chains from one sample in a study of shared clonotypes between healthy human individuals. The repertoire was sequenced with immunoSEQ multiplex PCR; TCRdb's copy has only in-frame clones and lacks some. The sample has around 500,000 clones, more than 75% seen once. The sequenced sample was PBMCs. The source is a woman in her forties in good health. Some clones in this sample may be carry-over from other donors' samples. CDR3s include the opening cysteine and the closing phenylalanine or tryptophan. Fields, in order: J gene, clone size, D gene, V gene, CDR3 DNA, CDR3 protein. The D gene is left open where the match is weak. A clone size is listed for some rows: how often the clone was seen (once, few, many), or a class if it is expanded.

TRBJ2-2,-,TRBD1,TRBV2,TGTGCCAGCTCCGGGACAGGGGTTGGTCTCACCGGGGAGCTGCTTTTT,CASSGTGVGLTGELLF
TRBJ2-1,-,TRBD2,TRBV4-1,TGCGCCAGCAGCCACGGGACTAGCGGGGCTTACAATGAGCAGTTCTTC,CASSHGTSGAYNEQFF
TRBJ2-7,-,TRBD1,TRBV5-6,TGTGCCAGCAGCTTGGATCAGGGACAGTTTCCCTACGAGCAGTACTTC,CASSLDQGQFPYEQYF
TRBJ2-7,-,TRBD1,TRBV7-9,TGTGCCAGCTCCAGTTGGGACAGGAAAACCTACGAGCAGTACTTC,CASSSWDRKTYEQYF
TRBJ2-7,-,TRBD2,TRBV10-3,TGTGCCATCAGTGAGTCGATGGCTAGCGGGTTCGCCTACGAGCAGTACTTC,CAISESMASGFAYEQYF
TRBJ1-2,-,-,TRBV28,TGTGCCAGCAGCCTGGATGGCACAAATGGCTACACCTTC,CASSLDGTNGYTF
TRBJ2-2,once,-,TRBV29-1,TGCAGCGTTGATAGGTCGGACACCGGGGAGCTGTTTTTT,CSVDRSDTGELFF
TRBJ1-5,-,-,TRBV19,TGTGCCAGTAGTAGTCGGAGGGATCAGCCCCAGCATTTT,CASSSRRDQPQHF
TRBJ2-7,few,-,TRBV7-6,TGTGCCAGCAGCTTCCGGGACGGCTCCTACGAGCAGTACTTC,CASSFRDGSYEQYF
TRBJ1-5,-,TRBD1,TRBV19,TGTGCCAGTAGCAGAGGGACAGGGGAAAATCAGCCCCAGCATTTT,CASSRGTGENQPQHF
TRBJ1-2,-,TRBD1,TRBV25-1,TGTGCCAGCAGTCAAGCAGGGGGCGGCTATGGCTACACCTTC,CASSQAGGGYGYTF
TRBJ2-5,-,TRBD2,TRBV2,TGTGCCAGCAGTGGGACTAGCGGGAGGGGGGAGACCCAGTACTTC,CASSGTSGRGETQYF
TRBJ1-5,once,-,TRBV27,TGTGCCAGCAGTTTATCACAGGGTAATCAGCCCCAGCATTTT,CASSLSQGNQPQHF
TRBJ2-7,few,-,TRBV27,TGTGCCAGCAGTCGGAGAGGGTACGAGCAGTACTTC,CASSRRGYEQYF
TRBJ2-7,-,TRBD1,TRBV10-2,TGCGCCAGCAGTGGAGGGACAGGGGAGTACTTC,CASSGGTGEYF
TRBJ2-7,-,-,TRBV5-4,TGTGCCAGCAGCTTGGCACCAGGGGCCGCCTACGAGCAGTACTTC,CASSLAPGAAYEQYF
TRBJ1-1,-,-,TRBV20-1,TGCAGTGTCAAAAACACTGAAGCTTTCTTT,CSVKNTEAFF
TRBJ2-7,-,-,TRBV5-1,TGCGCCAGCAGCTTGGGGGGGTCGCAAGTCAAGGAGCAGTACTTC,CASSLGGSQVKEQYF
TRBJ2-5,-,TRBD2,TRBV27,TGTGCCAGCAGTTCGCCTGGACTAGATCGTCAAGAGACCCAGTACTTC,CASSSPGLDRQETQYF
TRBJ1-1,-,-,TRBV11-2,TGTGCCAGCCCTCAAGGGGGAAGGACTGAAGCTTTCTTT,CASPQGGRTEAFF
TRBJ1-2,-,-,TRBV20-1,TGCAGTGCCAAAGTCTCTGGCTACACCTTC,CSAKVSGYTF
TRBJ1-3,-,-,TRBV9,TGTGCCAGCAGCGTAGATGGGAGGCCTGGAAACACCATATATTTT,CASSVDGRPGNTIYF